These T cell receptor beta chains were read from a single sample in a study of blood T cells in healthy people across ages. TCRdb reanalysed the 5' RACE reads using MiXCR and keeps one entry per CDR3 protein. The sample yields 1.5 million to 2 million distinct CDR3 sequences, approximately 30% seen once. Specimen: blood. The receptors come from a woman aged 30 to 39 in good health. Both conserved end residues are part of each CDR3. Each record gives: D gene, V gene, J gene, clone size, CDR3 DNA, CDR3 protein. A D gene is named only where the DNA matches it firmly. Rows may omit the clone size; those that give it use once, few, many or a size class.

TRBD1	TRBV9	TRBJ2-4	many	TGTGCCAGCAGCGCCGGGACAGGGTCGGACATTCAGTACTTC	CASSAGTGSDIQYF
TRBD1	TRBV6-5	TRBJ2-1	NA	TGTGCCAACAGTCCGAGACAGGGGGCATATGATGAGCGGTTCTTC	CANSPRQGAYDERFF
TRBD1	TRBV12-5	TRBJ2-1	NA	TGTGCTAGTGGTTTGACTTCGGGACAGGGGTTTTTGGGTGAGCAGTTCTTC	CASGLTSGQGFLGEQFF
TRBD2	TRBV5-1	TRBJ2-3	NA	TGCGCCAGCAGCTTGACGGGAGGTGGCTCAGATACGCAGTATTTT	CASSLTGGGSDTQYF
TRBD1	TRBV7-4	TRBJ2-7	NA	TGTGCCAGCAGCTTAACCCAAAAGGCAGGGGGCGCCGGTCCGAACTACGAGCAGTACTTC	CASSLTQKAGGAGPNYEQYF
NA	TRBV29-1	TRBJ1-2	NA	TGCAGCGTTGAGAGGACGGGGGACTATGGCTACACCTTC	CSVERTGDYGYTF
NA	TRBV28	TRBJ1-5	NA	TGTGCCAGCCAAAGGGGGAGTCAGCCCCAGCATTTT	CASQRGSQPQHF
TRBD2	TRBV12-3/TRBV12-4	TRBJ2-7	NA	TGTGCCAGCAGCAATGACGGCGGGGGCGAGCAGTACTTC	CASSNDGGGEQYF
NA	TRBV7-6	TRBJ2-1	few	TGTGCCAGCAGCTCCCCGTCAGGGCTCTACAATGAGCAGTTCTTC	CASSSPSGLYNEQFF
NA	TRBV4-1	TRBJ2-3	NA	TGCGCCAGCAGCCGATATCAAACTAGCACAGATACGCAGTATTTT	CASSRYQTSTDTQYF
TRBD1	TRBV7-2	TRBJ2-7	many	TGTGCCAGCAGCGACAGGGTTGGCGAGCAGTACTTC	CASSDRVGEQYF
NA	TRBV5-1	TRBJ2-1	NA	TGCGCCAGCAGCTGGGGCCCGGGTGGAGAGCAGTTCTTC	CASSWGPGGEQFF
TRBD2	TRBV28	TRBJ2-5	many	TGTGCCAGCAGCCATCTCCGGGGGGTCCAAGAGACCCAGTACTTC	CASSHLRGVQETQYF
NA	TRBV15	TRBJ1-1	NA	TGTGCCACCAGCCCCCGAGGTCCGAACACTGAAGCTTTCTTT	CATSPRGPNTEAFF
TRBD2	TRBV11-2	TRBJ2-3	few	TGTGCCAGCAGCTCGGCGGGGACTAGCGGGAGTTCGGCCGCCACGCAGTATTTT	CASSSAGTSGSSAATQYF
TRBD1	TRBV4-1	TRBJ2-6	many	TGCGCCAGCAGCCAAGATGGGGGGACAGGGTACTCAGGGGCCAACGTCCTGACTTTC	CASSQDGGTGYSGANVLTF
NA	TRBV19	TRBJ1-2	NA	TGTGCCAGTAGTGAGACACGGATCTATGGCTACACCTTC	CASSETRIYGYTF
NA	TRBV7-9	TRBJ2-5	NA	TGTGCCAGCAGCGCCCAGGGGTATCGCCAAGAGACCCAGTACTTC	CASSAQGYRQETQYF
NA	TRBV18	TRBJ2-7	NA	TGTGCCAGCTCACCTCCGAGAATAGGTATAGACGAGCAGTACTTC	CASSPPRIGIDEQYF
TRBD1	TRBV25-1	TRBJ1-2	many	TGTGCCAGCTCACGACAGGGAGGCTATGGCTACACCTTC	CASSRQGGYGYTF
NA	TRBV20-1	TRBJ1-1	NA	TGCAGTGCTAGAGACCCCTCCCGGCGCCTCGACAGTGGGCATGAAGCTTTCTTT	CSARDPSRRLDSGHEAFF
TRBD1	TRBV7-9	TRBJ1-1	NA	TGTGCCAGCAGCTTAGTTGAGGGACAGGGCTGGAGTACTGAAGCTTTCTTT	CASSLVEGQGWSTEAFF
TRBD2	TRBV20-1	TRBJ2-1	many	TGCAGTGCTCCTCGGGACTACAGCGACAATGAGCAGTTCTTC	CSAPRDYSDNEQFF
NA	TRBV3-1	TRBJ2-7	many	TGTGCCAGCAGCCAAGTTGCCAGGGGGGTCTACGAGCAGTACTTC	CASSQVARGVYEQYF
NA	TRBV7-6	TRBJ2-5	few	TGTGCCAGCAGCTTAGGGGCTAGCCTAGAGACCCAGTACTTC	CASSLGASLETQYF
NA	TRBV24-1	TRBJ1-5	NA	TGTGCCACCAGTGGGGGGAGGGCAGATAGCAATCAGCCCCAGCATTTT	CATSGGRADSNQPQHF
NA	TRBV10-3	TRBJ2-7	many	TGTGCCATCAGTGAGACTCGCGGGGACTACGAGCAGTACTTC	CAISETRGDYEQYF
NA	TRBV29-1	TRBJ1-1	few	TGCAGCGTTTCGTCGATGGAGGGGTTTGGCGTGAACACTGAAGCTTTCTTT	CSVSSMEGFGVNTEAFF
TRBD1	TRBV4-1	TRBJ2-3	NA	TGCGCCAGCAGCCAACGACAGGGCCTTAGGTATTTT	CASSQRQGLRYF
TRBD1	TRBV14	TRBJ2-7	NA	TGTGCCAGCAGCCGGAACAGGGGGAGTGGGCAGTACTTC	CASSRNRGSGQYF
TRBD2	TRBV6-6	TRBJ2-1	NA	TGTGCCAGCAGTCCTCTGCGGGGGGGCCCCGGTGAGCAGTTCTTC	CASSPLRGGPGEQFF
NA	TRBV24-1	TRBJ2-5	NA	TGTGCCACCAGTGTTGCCGGGGTAGAGACCCAGTACTTC	CATSVAGVETQYF
NA	TRBV18	TRBJ2-4	few	TGTGCCAGCTCACAGACAGTCGACATTCGGTACTTC	CASSQTVDIRYF
NA	TRBV20-1	TRBJ2-3	few	TGCAGTGCTCCGTCCTCAGATACGCAGTATTTT	CSAPSSDTQYF
TRBD1	TRBV20-1	TRBJ2-7	few	TGCAGTGCTAGATCGACCGGACAGGGGGATTACGAGCAGTACTTC	CSARSTGQGDYEQYF
TRBD2	TRBV9	TRBJ2-1	few	TGTGCCAGCAGCGTCGGTAGCGGGGGCAATGAGCAGTTCTTC	CASSVGSGGNEQFF
NA	TRBV12-3/TRBV12-4	TRBJ2-5	NA	TGTGCCAGCAGTTTAAAACAGGGAGCAGAGACCCAGTACTTC	CASSLKQGAETQYF
NA	TRBV18	TRBJ2-4	few	TGTGCCAGCTCACCACGGACACGCGAAAGCATTCAGTACTTC	CASSPRTRESIQYF
NA	TRBV28	TRBJ1-1	NA	TGTGCCAGCGGGATTCGTGGGTTGATGAACACTGAAGCTTTCTTT	CASGIRGLMNTEAFF
NA	TRBV28	TRBJ2-7	many	TGTGCCAGCAGTTTAGGCCAGACCAGGGAGCAGTACTTC	CASSLGQTREQYF
NA	TRBV9	TRBJ2-1	NA	TGTGCCAGCAGCTTATCCGGGAGTTGGGGCAATGAGCAGTTCTTC	CASSLSGSWGNEQFF
NA	TRBV7-2	TRBJ2-7	NA	TGTGCCAGCAGCTTACGCGCTCAGTCTACCTACGAGCAGTACTTC	CASSLRAQSTYEQYF
NA	TRBV18	TRBJ2-4	NA	TGTGCCAGCTCACCAGGGGGAGAATCTTTAAACATTCAGTACTTC	CASSPGGESLNIQYF
NA	TRBV29-1	TRBJ1-2	many	TGCAGCGTCCTCTTATCCGGGGGGGCGGAGAACTATGGCTACACCTTC	CSVLLSGGAENYGYTF
NA	TRBV10-2	TRBJ1-2	many	TGCGCCAGCACCAAACAGGGCCAACTCTATGGCTACACCTTC	CASTKQGQLYGYTF
TRBD1	TRBV5-1	TRBJ1-6	NA	TGCGCCAGCAGCCTGGAAGGGACAGGGGGTTCACCCCTCCACTTT	CASSLEGTGGSPLHF
NA	TRBV10-3	TRBJ2-5	many	TGTGCCATCAGTGAAGAAGACCTCATTGGGGGGACCCAGTACTTC	CAISEEDLIGGTQYF
NA	TRBV20-1	TRBJ2-5	many	TGCAGTGCTAGAGTCCCGGGATATCGGGAGACCCAGTACTTC	CSARVPGYRETQYF
NA	TRBV7-2	TRBJ1-5	few	TGTGCCAGCAGCTTCGGTTGGGGGCCTCAGCCCCAGCATTTT	CASSFGWGPQPQHF
TRBD1	TRBV2	TRBJ2-5	NA	TGTGCCAGCAGTGGGGGACAGCACCAAGAGACCCAGTACTTC	CASSGGQHQETQYF
TRBD2	TRBV6-5	TRBJ2-2	NA	TGTGCCAGCAGTTTACTAGCGGGCTACACCGGGGAGCTGTTTTTT	CASSLLAGYTGELFF
NA	TRBV5-1	TRBJ2-2	few	TGCGCCAGCAGCGGGGGGTCCGGCACCGGGGAGCTGTTTTTT	CASSGGSGTGELFF
NA	TRBV14	TRBJ1-1	NA	TGTGCCAGCAGCCAAGCTGGTAGTTTGTTAGTTTGGACTGAAGCTTTCTTT	CASSQAGSLLVWTEAFF
NA	TRBV28	TRBJ2-3	NA	TGTGCCAGCGTACTAGGTGGTCCTGGTACGCAGTATTTT	CASVLGGPGTQYF
TRBD1	TRBV29-1	TRBJ1-2	NA	TGCAGCGCTGCAGCTAGGACAGGAAACTATGGCTACACCTTC	CSAAARTGNYGYTF
NA	TRBV6-6	TRBJ1-2	few	TGTGCCAGCAGTCCCGACCTCCCAGGGGTTGACTATGGCTACACCTTC	CASSPDLPGVDYGYTF
NA	TRBV20-1	TRBJ1-2	NA	TGCAGTGACTCCAACAGCTATGGCTACACCTTC	CSDSNSYGYTF